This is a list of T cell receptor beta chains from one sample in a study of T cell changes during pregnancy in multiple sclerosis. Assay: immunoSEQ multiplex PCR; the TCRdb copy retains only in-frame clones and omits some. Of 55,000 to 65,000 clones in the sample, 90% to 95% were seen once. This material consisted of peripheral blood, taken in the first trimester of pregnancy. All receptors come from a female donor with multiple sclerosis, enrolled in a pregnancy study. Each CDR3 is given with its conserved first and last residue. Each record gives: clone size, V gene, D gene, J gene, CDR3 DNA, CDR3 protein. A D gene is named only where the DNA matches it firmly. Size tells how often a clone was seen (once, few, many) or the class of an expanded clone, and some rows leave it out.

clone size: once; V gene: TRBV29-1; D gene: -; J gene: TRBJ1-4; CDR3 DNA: TGCAGCGTTGAATTTTCGGGACAAGAAAAACTGTTTTTT; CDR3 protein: CSVEFSGQEKLFF
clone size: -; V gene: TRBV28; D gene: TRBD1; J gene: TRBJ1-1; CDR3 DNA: TGTGCCAGCAGTTGGGGGACAGGGGGGACTGAAGCTTTCTTT; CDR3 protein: CASSWGTGGTEAFF
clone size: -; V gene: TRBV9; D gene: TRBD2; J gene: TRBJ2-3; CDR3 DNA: TGTGCCAGCAGCGTAGAAGGGCGGGGGGGTTCGGATACGCAGTATTTT; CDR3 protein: CASSVEGRGGSDTQYF
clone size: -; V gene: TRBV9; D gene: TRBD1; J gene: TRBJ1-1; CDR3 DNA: TGTGCCAGCAGCCCACAGGGGGCAAGCACTGAAGCTTTCTTT; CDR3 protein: CASSPQGASTEAFF
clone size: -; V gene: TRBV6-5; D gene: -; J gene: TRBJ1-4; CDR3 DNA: TGTGCCTCCTCCGTGACAGCTGATACCGAAAAACTGTTTTTT; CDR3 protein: CASSVTADTEKLFF
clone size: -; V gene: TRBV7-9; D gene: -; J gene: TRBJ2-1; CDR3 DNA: TGTGCCAGCAGCCTGACGGGGAGCTCCTACAATGAGCAGTTCTTC; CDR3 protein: CASSLTGSSYNEQFF
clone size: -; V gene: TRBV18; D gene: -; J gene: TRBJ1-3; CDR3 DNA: TGTGCCAGCTCACCTCAGGGGCCTGGAAACACCATATATTTT; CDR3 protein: CASSPQGPGNTIYF
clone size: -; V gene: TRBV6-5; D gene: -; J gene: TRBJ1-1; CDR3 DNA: TGTGCCAGCAGTTACTCTGGTAGGGGATCCACTGAAGCTTTCTTT; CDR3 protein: CASSYSGRGSTEAFF
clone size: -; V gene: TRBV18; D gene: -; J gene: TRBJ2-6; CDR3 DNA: TGTGCCAGCTCACCAGAGGCCACTGGGGCCAACGTCCTGACTTTC; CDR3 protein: CASSPEATGANVLTF
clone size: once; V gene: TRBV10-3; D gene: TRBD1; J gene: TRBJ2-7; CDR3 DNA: TGTGCCATCAGTGATCGACAGGGAACCTACGAGCAGTACTTC; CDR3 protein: CAISDRQGTYEQYF
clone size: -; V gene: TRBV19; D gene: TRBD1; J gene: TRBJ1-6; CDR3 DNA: TGTGCCAGTAGTTCCAAGACAGGGGGAATAGGTTCACCCCTCCACTTT; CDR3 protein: CASSSKTGGIGSPLHF
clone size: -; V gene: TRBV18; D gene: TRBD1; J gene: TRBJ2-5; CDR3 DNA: TGTGCCAGCTCACCCTTGGACAGGGCGAAGACCCAGTACTTC; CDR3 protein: CASSPLDRAKTQYF
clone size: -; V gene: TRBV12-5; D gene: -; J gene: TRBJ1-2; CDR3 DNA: TGTGCCCCAGTGCCCCACGGAGACGGCTACACCTTC; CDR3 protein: CAPVPHGDGYTF
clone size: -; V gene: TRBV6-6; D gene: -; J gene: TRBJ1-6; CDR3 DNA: TGTGCCAGCAGTTACTTTGCGGGAAAGGATAATTCACCCCTCCACTTT; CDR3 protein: CASSYFAGKDNSPLHF
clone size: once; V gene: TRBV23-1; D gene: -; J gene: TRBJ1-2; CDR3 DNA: TGCGCCAGCAGTCCGTGGTCTCAAAAAGGGGGTCCTGGCTACACCTTC; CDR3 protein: CASSPWSQKGGPGYTF
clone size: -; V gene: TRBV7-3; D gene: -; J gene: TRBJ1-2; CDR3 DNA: TGTGCCAGCAGCTTGGGACCCGGGACACCTAACTATGGCTACACCTTC; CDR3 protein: CASSLGPGTPNYGYTF
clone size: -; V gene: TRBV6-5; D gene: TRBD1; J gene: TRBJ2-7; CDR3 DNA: TGTGCCAGCAGTTACGGGACAGGGGGCTACGAGCAGTACTTC; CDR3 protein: CASSYGTGGYEQYF
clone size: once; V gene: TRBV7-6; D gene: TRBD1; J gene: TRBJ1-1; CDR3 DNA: TGTGCCAGCAGTGAAGGGACAGGTCCCGTTCCGATGAACACTGAAGCTTTCTTT; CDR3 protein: CASSEGTGPVPMNTEAFF
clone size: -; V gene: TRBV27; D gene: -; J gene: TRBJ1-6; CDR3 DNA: TGTGCCAGCAGTTACCAGGGGATATCCTATAATTCACCCCTCCACTTT; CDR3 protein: CASSYQGISYNSPLHF
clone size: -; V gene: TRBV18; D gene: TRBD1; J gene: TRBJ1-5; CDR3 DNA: TGTGCCAGCTCCTGGACAGGGACTCAGCCCCAGCATTTT; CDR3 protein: CASSWTGTQPQHF
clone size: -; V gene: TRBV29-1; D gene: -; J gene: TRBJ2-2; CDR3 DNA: TGCAGCGGGCTGACTTACATCGGGGAGCTGTTTTTT; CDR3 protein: CSGLTYIGELFF
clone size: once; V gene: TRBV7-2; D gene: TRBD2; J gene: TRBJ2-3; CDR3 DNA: TGTGCCAGCAGCCGCCCTACTAGCGGGGAGAGCACAGATACGCAGTATTTT; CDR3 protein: CASSRPTSGESTDTQYF
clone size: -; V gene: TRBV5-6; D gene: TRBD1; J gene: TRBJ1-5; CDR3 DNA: TGTGCCAGCAGCTTGACGACAGGGCCCTTACATTTT; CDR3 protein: CASSLTTGPLHF
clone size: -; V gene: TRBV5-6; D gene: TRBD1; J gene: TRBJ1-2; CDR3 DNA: TGTGCCAGCAGGTATTCGACAGGGGGCACGAGGGGCTACACCTTC; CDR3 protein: CASRYSTGGTRGYTF
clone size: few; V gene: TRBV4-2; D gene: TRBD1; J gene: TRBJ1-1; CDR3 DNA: TGTGCCAGCAGCCAAACCGACAGGGGAACTGAAGCTTTCTTT; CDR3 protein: CASSQTDRGTEAFF
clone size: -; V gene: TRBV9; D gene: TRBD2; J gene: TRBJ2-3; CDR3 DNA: TGTGCCAGCAGCGTAGAAGATAGCGGGGAGGATACGCAGTATTTT; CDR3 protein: CASSVEDSGEDTQYF
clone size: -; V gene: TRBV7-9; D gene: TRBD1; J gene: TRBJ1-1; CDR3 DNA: TGTGCCAGCAGCACCCTGACAGGGGGGGACACTGAAGCTTTCTTT; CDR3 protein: CASSTLTGGDTEAFF
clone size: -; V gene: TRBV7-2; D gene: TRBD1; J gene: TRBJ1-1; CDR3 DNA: TGTGCCAGCAGTACCCGGACAGGAGTGAACACTGAAGCTTTCTTT; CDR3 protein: CASSTRTGVNTEAFF
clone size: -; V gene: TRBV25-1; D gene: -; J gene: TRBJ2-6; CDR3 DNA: TGTGCCAGCAGTGGTCGGCTAGCAGGCTCTGGGGCCAACGTCCTGACTTTC; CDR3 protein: CASSGRLAGSGANVLTF
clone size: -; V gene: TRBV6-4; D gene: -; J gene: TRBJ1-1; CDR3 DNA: TGTGCCAGCAGTGAGGGGGGAAGGTCTGAAGCTTTCTTT; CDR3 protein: CASSEGGRSEAFF
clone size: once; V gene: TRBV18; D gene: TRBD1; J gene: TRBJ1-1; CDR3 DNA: TGTGCCAGCTCACCCGGACAGGGTAGGAACACTGAAGCTTTCTTT; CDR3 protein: CASSPGQGRNTEAFF
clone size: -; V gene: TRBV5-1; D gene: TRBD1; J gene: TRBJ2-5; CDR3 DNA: TGCGCCAGCAGCTCTATTACTGGGACAGGGGATGGGGAGACCCAGTACTTC; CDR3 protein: CASSSITGTGDGETQYF
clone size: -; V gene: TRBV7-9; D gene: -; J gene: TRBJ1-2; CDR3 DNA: TGTGCCAGCAGCTTAGCTGACAGCCTATCCTATGGCTACACCTTC; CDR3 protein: CASSLADSLSYGYTF
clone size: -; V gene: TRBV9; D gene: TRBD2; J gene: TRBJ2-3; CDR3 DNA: TGTGCCAGCAGCGTAGATCTAGCGGGGGGCCCCGTAAATACGCAGTATTTT; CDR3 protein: CASSVDLAGGPVNTQYF
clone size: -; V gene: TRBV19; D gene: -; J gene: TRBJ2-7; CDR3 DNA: TGTGCCAGTAGTATATATCGGAGGAGGGACGAGCAGTACTTC; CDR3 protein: CASSIYRRRDEQYF
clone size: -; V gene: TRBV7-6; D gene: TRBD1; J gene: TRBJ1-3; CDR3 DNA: TGTGCCAGCAGCTTAATGGCTGGGCAGGGGGCGACCCAATCTGGAAACACCATATATTTT; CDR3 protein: CASSLMAGQGATQSGNTIYF
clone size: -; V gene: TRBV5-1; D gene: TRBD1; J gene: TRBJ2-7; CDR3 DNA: TGCGCCAGCAGTCCTGACAGGGGAACCTACGAGCAGTACTTC; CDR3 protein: CASSPDRGTYEQYF
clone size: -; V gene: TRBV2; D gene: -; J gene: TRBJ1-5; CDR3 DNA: TGTGCCAGCAGTGGGCAGGGGACTCAGCCCCAGCATTTT; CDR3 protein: CASSGQGTQPQHF
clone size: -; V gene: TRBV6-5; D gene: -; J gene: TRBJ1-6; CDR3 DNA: TGTGCCAGCAGGCCGGGGGGGGGCAATTCACCCCTCCACTTT; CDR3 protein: CASRPGGGNSPLHF
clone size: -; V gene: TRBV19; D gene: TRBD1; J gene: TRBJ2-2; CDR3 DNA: TGTGCCACCAGCGGGACAGGGTACACCGGGGAGCTGTTTTTT; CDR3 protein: CATSGTGYTGELFF
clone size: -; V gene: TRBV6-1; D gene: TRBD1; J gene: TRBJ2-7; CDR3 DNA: TGTGCCAGCACTCCCTGGGGAACAGGGGGCTACGAGCAGTACTTC; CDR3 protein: CASTPWGTGGYEQYF
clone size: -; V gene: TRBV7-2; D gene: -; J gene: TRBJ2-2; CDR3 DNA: TGTGCCAGCAGCTTACAGATAAACACCGGGGAGCTGTTTTTT; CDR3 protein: CASSLQINTGELFF